Listed below are T cell receptor beta chains from one sample, sequenced in a study of patients and donors after allogeneic stem cell transplantation. Each CDR3 protein gets one entry after TCRdb re-called the RT-PCR reads with MiXCR. The sample lists more than 150,000 distinct CDR3 sequences; more than 35% were seen once. Sequenced input: blood, either unsorted or a sorted T cell fraction (not recorded which). The source is a human donor who was either an allogeneic HSCT recipient or a stem cell or donor lymphocyte infusion donor (not recorded which). It is not recorded whose cells these are; they may come from a transplant donor. Each CDR3 is given with its conserved first and last residue. A D gene is named only where the DNA matches it firmly. The size field is filled for only some rows; it gives once, few, many or a size class.

size: once; J: TRBJ1-1; V: TRBV6-6; length: 15; D: TRBD1; CDR3: CASSPQTGATNTAFF; DNA: TGTGCCAGCAGCCCCCAGACAGGGGCGACTAATACAGCTTTCTTT
size: NA; J: TRBJ2-1; V: TRBV12-3/TRBV12-4; length: 14; D: TRBD2; CDR3: CASSHSGYEDEQFF; DNA: TGTGCCAGCAGCCATAGCGGGTATGAGGATGAGCAGTTCTTC
size: few; J: TRBJ1-2; V: TRBV4-3; length: 13; D: TRBD1; CDR3: CASSQNRGLGYTF; DNA: TGCGCCAGCAGCCAAAACAGGGGACTCGGCTACACCTTC
size: NA; J: TRBJ2-1; V: TRBV9; length: 17; D: NA; CDR3: CASSSYPSSSGAEEQFF; DNA: TGTGCCAGCAGCTCTTACCCCTCTTCCTCCGGAGCGGAGGAGCAGTTCTTC
size: NA; J: TRBJ1-2; V: TRBV11-2; length: 14; D: NA; CDR3: CASSQDGGGAGYTF; DNA: TGTGCCAGCAGCCAAGACGGTGGGGGTGCTGGCTACACCTTC
size: few; J: TRBJ1-4; V: TRBV28; length: 15; D: NA; CDR3: CASSPRDSTNEKLFF; DNA: TGTGCCAGCAGTCCCCGGGACTCAACTAATGAAAAACTGTTTTTT
size: NA; J: TRBJ1-2; V: TRBV12-3/TRBV12-4; length: 10; D: NA; CDR3: CASSLGTYTF; DNA: TGTGCCAGCAGTTTAGGGACCTACACCTTC
size: NA; J: TRBJ1-5; V: TRBV5-6; length: 14; D: TRBD1; CDR3: CASSTDRGNQPQHF; DNA: TGTGCCAGCAGCACCGACAGGGGCAATCAGCCCCAGCATTTT
size: NA; J: TRBJ1-1; V: TRBV7-8; length: 14; D: NA; CDR3: CASRRGTMDTEAFF; DNA: TGTGCCAGCAGGAGGGGGACAATGGACACTGAAGCTTTCTTT
size: NA; J: TRBJ1-2; V: TRBV7-8; length: 14; D: NA; CDR3: CASSLDPGNYGYTF; DNA: TGTGCCAGCAGCTTAGATCCGGGAAACTATGGCTACACCTTC
size: NA; J: TRBJ2-2; V: TRBV5-1; length: 16; D: NA; CDR3: CASSLTPSVNTGELFF; DNA: TGCGCCAGCAGCTTGACCCCTTCGGTGAACACCGGGGAGCTGTTTTTT
size: NA; J: TRBJ1-5; V: TRBV20-1; length: 14; D: TRBD1; CDR3: CSASGQGQYQPQHF; DNA: TGCAGTGCTTCGGGACAGGGGCAATATCAGCCCCAGCATTTT
size: few; J: TRBJ1-1; V: TRBV20-1; length: 15; D: TRBD1; CDR3: CSARGTGEWWSEAFF; DNA: TGCAGTGCTAGGGGAACAGGGGAATGGTGGTCTGAAGCTTTCTTT
size: NA; J: TRBJ1-2; V: TRBV15; length: 18; D: NA; CDR3: CATSRETPNRQSNYGYTF; DNA: TGTGCCACCAGCAGAGAAACTCCCAACAGGCAGTCTAACTATGGCTACACCTTC
size: NA; J: TRBJ1-1; V: TRBV19; length: 15; D: NA; CDR3: CASSIHRQPNTEAFF; DNA: TGTGCCAGTAGTATCCATCGACAGCCGAACACTGAAGCTTTCTTT
size: few; J: TRBJ1-5; V: TRBV18; length: 17; D: NA; CDR3: CASSPETSGPINQPQHF; DNA: TGTGCCAGCTCACCAGAGACATCGGGCCCGATCAATCAGCCCCAGCATTTT
size: few; J: TRBJ1-5; V: TRBV20-1; length: 15; D: NA; CDR3: CSARWGAGGNQPQHF; DNA: TGCAGTGCTAGATGGGGGGCCGGGGGCAATCAGCCCCAGCATTTT
size: few; J: TRBJ1-1; V: TRBV29-1; length: 15; D: TRBD1; CDR3: CSVEDPTGGKNEAFF; DNA: TGCAGCGTTGAAGACCCGACAGGGGGGAAGAATGAAGCTTTCTTT
size: NA; J: TRBJ2-2; V: TRBV5-1; length: 19; D: TRBD2; CDR3: CASSSSGRGYATNTGELFF; DNA: TGCGCCAGCAGCTCTAGCGGGAGGGGCTATGCAACGAACACCGGGGAGCTGTTTTTT
size: NA; J: TRBJ2-3; V: TRBV9; length: 19; D: TRBD2; CDR3: CASSSRWLAGDPSTDTQYF; DNA: TGTGCCAGCAGCTCCCGATGGCTAGCGGGAGACCCAAGCACAGATACGCAGTATTTT
size: once; J: TRBJ2-3; V: TRBV20-1; length: 14; D: TRBD1; CDR3: CSARDRERTDTQYF; DNA: TGCAGTGCTCGGGACAGGGAACGGACAGATACGCAGTATTTT
size: NA; J: TRBJ2-3; V: TRBV24-1; length: 16; D: NA; CDR3: CATSDFGGGLTDTQYF; DNA: TGTGCCACCAGTGATTTTGGAGGGGGCCTCACAGATACGCAGTATTTT
size: NA; J: TRBJ2-3; V: TRBV6-5; length: 17; D: TRBD1; CDR3: CASSYRQPGQITDTQYF; DNA: TGTGCCAGCAGTTACCGGCAACCGGGACAGATCACAGATACGCAGTATTTT
size: NA; J: TRBJ1-3; V: TRBV12-3/TRBV12-4; length: 16; D: NA; CDR3: CASSLFLQPAGNTIYF; DNA: TGTGCCAGCAGTTTATTTCTACAGCCCGCTGGAAACACCATATATTTT
size: NA; J: TRBJ2-7; V: TRBV28; length: 15; D: NA; CDR3: CASSSPGGLEGKQYF; DNA: TGTGCCAGCAGTTCCCCAGGGGGACTAGAGGGGAAGCAGTACTTC
size: NA; J: TRBJ1-1; V: TRBV7-6; length: 17; D: NA; CDR3: CASSLVGPGSRNTEAFF; DNA: TGTGCCAGCAGCTTAGTAGGGCCGGGGTCTAGGAACACTGAAGCTTTCTTT
size: NA; J: TRBJ2-1; V: TRBV7-2; length: 15; D: NA; CDR3: CASSLEAVRGNEQFF; DNA: TGTGCCAGCAGCTTAGAAGCGGTCAGGGGAAATGAGCAGTTCTTC
size: few; J: TRBJ1-4; V: TRBV19; length: 15; D: NA; CDR3: CASSARDRSNEKLFF; DNA: TGTGCCAGTAGTGCCCGGGACCGAAGTAATGAAAAACTGTTTTTT
size: NA; J: TRBJ1-1; V: TRBV6-2/TRBV6-3; length: 16; D: NA; CDR3: CASSYPYRTMNTEAFF; DNA: TGTGCCAGCAGTTACCCATACAGGACTATGAACACTGAAGCTTTCTTT
size: NA; J: TRBJ2-3; V: TRBV3-1; length: 18; D: TRBD2; CDR3: CASSQAIRRTSDTDTQYF; DNA: TGTGCCAGCAGCCAAGCAATCCGTAGGACTAGCGACACAGATACGCAGTATTTT
size: NA; J: TRBJ2-3; V: TRBV20-1; length: 14; D: NA; CDR3: CSAPGFIGADTQYF; DNA: TGCAGTGCGCCGGGCTTCATAGGCGCAGATACGCAGTATTTT
size: NA; J: TRBJ1-5; V: TRBV7-8; length: 18; D: TRBD1; CDR3: CASSLLSGQGIGNQPQHF; DNA: TGTGCCAGCAGCTTACTATCTGGACAGGGGATCGGCAATCAGCCCCAGCATTTT
size: few; J: TRBJ1-2; V: TRBV4-3; length: 20; D: NA; CDR3: CASSQDAAGFGTPPNYGYTF; DNA: TGCGCCAGCAGCCAAGATGCGGCCGGGTTCGGAACCCCTCCTAACTATGGCTACACCTTC
size: NA; J: TRBJ1-1; V: TRBV29-1; length: 13; D: NA; CDR3: CSVEGQRNTEAFF; DNA: TGCAGCGTTGAAGGGCAGAGGAACACTGAAGCTTTCTTT
size: few; J: TRBJ1-5; V: TRBV10-3; length: 13; D: NA; CDR3: CAISGQGKAPQHF; DNA: TGTGCCATCAGTGGGCAGGGAAAGGCGCCCCAGCATTTT
size: NA; J: TRBJ1-1; V: TRBV7-9; length: 15; D: TRBD1; CDR3: CASSSLTGRDTEAFF; DNA: TGTGCCAGCAGCTCGCTGACAGGGAGGGACACTGAAGCTTTCTTT
size: few; J: TRBJ2-2; V: TRBV6-2/TRBV6-3; length: 13; D: TRBD1; CDR3: CALGGSSTGELFF; DNA: TGTGCCCTAGGGGGCTCCTCAACCGGGGAGCTGTTTTTT
size: NA; J: TRBJ2-1; V: TRBV7-8; length: 16; D: NA; CDR3: CASSLMTQGTYNEQFF; DNA: TGTGCCAGCAGCCTAATGACCCAAGGGACTTACAATGAGCAGTTCTTC